Listed here are 28 T cell receptor beta chains from one sample, sequenced in a study of cytomegalovirus exposure and HLA in healthy donors. PCR employed 60 Vbeta and 13 Jbeta primers. The method was immunoSEQ multiplex PCR; TCRdb's version includes in-frame clones alone and lacks a portion of them. This sample has around 130,000 clones; approximately 70% occur once, and the top ten carry approximately 1.4%. Sequencing was performed on PBMCs. The receptor source for this set is a man aged 18 to 29 in good health and CMV-seronegative.

This clone occurred once. The rearrangement uses TRBV27 and TRBJ2-3; D is possibly TRBD2 (6 bases). The CDR3 runs to 17 residues. The V gene lost 4 bases and the J gene lost 8 bases, with 25 bases spanning the gap. CDR1 is MNHEY and CDR2 is SMNVEV in the germline V gene (reference sequence). The DNA for the CDR3 is TGTGCCAGCAGTTCCTTGATTCCAAGGAGCCACGGGAGTACGCAGTATTTT. This sequence encodes CASSSLIPRSHGSTQYF.

The V gene is TRBV6-6, the J gene TRBJ1-2; maybe TRBD1 (6 bases). CDR1 is MNHNY, CDR2 SVGAGI, per germline (reference sequence). CDR3 size: 14 residues. V lost 5 bases and J lost 0, with 10 bases in between. The CDR3 DNA is TGTGCCAGCAGTACTGGACAGCCTAACTATGGCTACACCTTC. Translation: CASSTGQPNYGYTF.

This chain joins TRBV6-5 and TRBJ2-1, with D possibly matching TRBD2 (7 bases). The CDR3 has 15 amino acids. V was trimmed by 8 bases and J by 7 bases, leaving 21 bases between them. Germline assignment: CDR1 MNHEY and CDR2 SVGAGI. CDR3: CASPPSGEGGNEQFF. CDR3 in DNA: TGTGCCAGCCCTCCTAGCGGAGAGGGGGGGAATGAGCAGTTCTTC.

The chain recombines TRBV5-4 with TRBJ2-3; TRBD1 is a possible D gene (6 bases). The V end was cut by 3 bases, the J end by 4 bases, with 12 bases between. Germline CDR1 is SGHNT and CDR2 is YYREEE (reference sequence). CDR3 length: 14 residues. This CDR3 reads CASSSYRAADTQYF. Here the CDR3 DNA reads TGTGCCAGCAGCTCTTACAGGGCGGCAGATACGCAGTATTTT.

The V call is TRBV10-3, the J call TRBJ2-2, with 11 bases that match TRBD2. CDR3 length: 15 amino acids. From germline, CDR1 is ENHRY and CDR2 SYGVKD. V was pared by 6 bases and J by 3 bases, with 3 bases of the junction left unmatched. The CDR3 sequence: CAIRLAGAHTGELFF. The CDR3 DNA sequence: TGTGCCATCAGACTAGCGGGGGCCCACACCGGGGAGCTGTTTTTT.

This clone was seen more than once but under ten times. The genes are TRBV29-1 and TRBJ1-3; no definite D call. Per the germline V gene, CDR1 is SQVTM and CDR2 is ANQGSEA. The CDR3 totals 15 residues. V was pared by 5 bases and J by 4 bases, with 18 bases between. The CDR3 is CSVQFGPTLGNTIYF. The CDR3 bases are TGCAGCGTTCAATTTGGGCCGACCTTAGGAAACACCATATATTTT.

Regarding this clone: The final CDR3 position lacks the conserved phenylalanine or tryptophan, pointing to a likely read error. This chain links TRBV7-8 with TRBJ2-7, with 15 bases matching TRBD2. In germline, CDR1 is SGHVS, CDR2 FQNEAQ. The length of the CDR3 is 18 residues. V was clipped by 5 bases and J by 0 bases; unmatched bases: 8. The CDR3 region has the DNA TGTGCCAGCAGCCCGGGACTAGCGGGAGGCCGGATCTCCTACGAGCAGTACCTC. It is translated as CASSPGLAGGRISYEQYL.

This clone was found a few times. The chain carries TRBV28 and TRBJ2-7; D gene unclear. The germline gives CDR1 MDHEN, CDR2 SYDVKM. The CDR3 totals 12 residues. V was clipped by 7 bases and J by 0 bases, with 7 bases between them. Here the CDR3 DNA reads TGTGCCAGCAACAGCCTCTCCTACGAGCAGTACTTC. It is translated as CASNSLSYEQYF.

The chain carries TRBV28 and TRBJ2-3, with D uncertain. Germline values: CDR1 MDHEN, CDR2 SYDVKM. The V and J ends lost 3 bases and 1 base respectively, with 5 bases between them. This CDR3 has 13 amino acids. The CDR3 DNA follows: TGTGCCAGCAGTTTGGTAGGCACAGATACGCAGTATTTT. Its protein is CASSLVGTDTQYF.

The gene calls are TRBV4-2 and TRBJ2-7; possible D gene TRBD2, 5 bases. The V end lost 1 base, the J end lost 5 bases, and 18 bases lay between the germline ends. The germline V gene encodes CDR1 LGHNA and CDR2 YNFKEQ. This CDR3 is built from 16 residues. The CDR3 DNA reads as TGTGCCAGCAGCCAAGGGGAGCCAGTCGCCGATCACGAGCAGTACTTC. Its translation is CASSQGEPVADHEQYF.

The V call is TRBV6-5, the J call TRBJ2-5; D call uncertain. This CDR3 comprises 14 residues. Looked up from germline, CDR1 is MNHEY and CDR2 is SVGAGI. The V end lost 6 bases, the J end lost 5 bases, and 16 bases lay between the germline ends. CDR3 in amino acids: CASRMWQVEETQYF. In nucleotides, the CDR3 is TGTGCCAGCAGGATGTGGCAGGTTGAGGAGACCCAGTACTTC.

This chain uses TRBV28 with TRBJ1-1, with TRBD1 matching over 11 bases. This CDR3 contains 13 residues. Unmatched junction bases numbered 8, after V lost 7 bases and J lost 10 bases. CDR1 is MDHEN and CDR2 is SYDVKM in the germline V gene. The CDR3 DNA sequence: TGTGCCAGCATCCCCCCGGGACAGGGGGGAGCTTTCTTT. Residues: CASIPPGQGGAFF.

This chain connects TRBV5-4 to TRBJ2-5; D perhaps matches TRBD1 (5 bases). Between the trimmed V and J ends, which lost 2 bases and 5 bases, there was a span of 19 bases. The CDR3 sequence is 16 residues long. Germline loops: CDR1 SGHNT, CDR2 YYREEE (reference sequence). The DNA for the CDR3 is TGTGCCAGCAGCTTTCAGCTCAGGGTTGTTGGGGAGACCCAGTACTTC. This encodes CASSFQLRVVGETQYF.

This sequence joins TRBV6-5 and TRBJ2-7, with 10 bases fitting TRBD1. Germline V gives CDR1 MNHEY, CDR2 SVGAGI. The CDR3 totals 15 residues. With 4 bases clipped from V and 6 bases from J, the junction kept 9 bases outside the gene matches. The chain's CDR3 is CASSSSDRGPLEQYF. The CDR3 coding sequence is TGTGCCAGCAGTTCGTCAGACAGGGGGCCCCTCGAGCAGTACTTC.

The CDR3 nucleotides read TGCAGTGCTAGAGATTTTGGCGCTTTCTTT. Translation: CSARDFGAFF. The chain joins TRBV20-1 to TRBJ1-1, with D unresolved. Between the trimmed V and J ends, which lost 0 bases and 11 bases, there was a span of 7 bases. Looked up from germline, CDR1 is DFQATT and CDR2 is SNEGSKA (reference sequence). This CDR3 spans 10 amino acids.

The rearrangement links TRBV6-5 to TRBJ2-5; 7 bases are a match to TRBD1. The J call could be wrong; TRBJ2-7 is a better fit for the DNA end. The CDR3 has 12 residues. CDR1 MNHEY and CDR2 SVGAGI come from the germline V gene. CDR3 nucleotide sequence: TGTGCCAGCAGGGGACAGTCCTACGAGCAGTACTTC. The encoded protein is CASRGQSYEQYF.

A few counts support this clone. The J gene is TRBJ2-2, the V gene TRBV11-3, with no clear D. The CDR3 spans 16 residues. The germline V gene has CDR1 SGHNT and CDR2 YENEEA. V gave up 1 base and J gave up 0 bases, with 9 bases separating them. The CDR3 DNA is TGTGCCAGCAGCTTAGTACACAGACCGAACACCGGGGAGCTGTTTTTT. Residues: CASSLVHRPNTGELFF.

The chain employs TRBV14 and TRBJ1-2, with 7 positions matching TRBD1. After removal of 4 bases from V and 8 bases from J, the junction contained 7 bases not matched to a gene. CDR1 and CDR2 (germline): SGHDN, FVKESK. CDR3 length: 13 residues. The CDR3 DNA reads TGTGCCAGCAGCCCCGACAGGGTGGGAGGCTACACCTTC. It encodes CASSPDRVGGYTF.

The chain recombines TRBV5-6 with TRBJ1-1; 10 bases map to TRBD1. The V gene end was trimmed by 0 bases and the J gene end by 1 base; junction bases not matched to a gene: 6. The CDR3 spans 17 residues. The germline CDR1 and CDR2 sequences are SGHDT and YYEEEE. In DNA form, the CDR3 reads TGTGCCAGCAGCTTGGGACAGGGGGCTATTCGGAACACTGAAGCTTTCTTT. Amino acid sequence: CASSLGQGAIRNTEAFF.

The chain links TRBV10-3 to TRBJ2-1, with D possibly being TRBD2 (7 bases). The CDR3 has 15 residues. Germline V gene sequence: CDR1 ENHRY, CDR2 SYGVKD. The ends were cut back, 8 bases at V and 7 bases at J, with 21 bases in the middle. CDR3 region: CAIGTGGGSLNEQFF. In DNA form, the CDR3 reads TGTGCCATCGGCACCGGGGGCGGGAGCCTAAATGAGCAGTTCTTC.

The V gene is TRBV6-5, the J gene TRBJ2-7, with TRBD2 identical over 9 bases. Unmatched junction bases numbered 5, after V lost 1 base and J lost 4 bases. The germline V gene has CDR1 MNHEY and CDR2 SVGAGI. This CDR3 comprises 15 residues. The CDR3, as DNA: TGTGCCAGCAGTTACTGGGCTAGCGGGACTTACGAGCAGTACTTC. Amino acid sequence: CASSYWASGTYEQYF.

This clone turned up a few times. V usage is TRBV6-6 and J usage is TRBJ1-2; 7 bases are a match to TRBD1. Germline V gene lookup returns CDR1 MNHNY and CDR2 SVGAGI (reference sequence). V lost 2 bases to trimming and J lost 2 bases; unmatched junction nucleotides: 2. The CDR3 runs to 14 residues. CDR3 protein: CASSYGRGNYGYTF. In nucleotides, the CDR3 is TGTGCCAGCAGTTACGGCAGGGGGAACTATGGCTACACCTTC.

This CDR3 is CASSQGASGVYEQYF. CDR3 coding DNA: TGCGCCAGCAGCCAAGGGGCTAGCGGTGTCTACGAGCAGTACTTC. V and J are TRBV4-1 and TRBJ2-7, with 7 bases identical to TRBD2. Germline trimming cut 1 base from V and 3 bases from J; bases unmatched to any gene: 6. The germline V gene encodes CDR1 MGHRA and CDR2 YSYEKL. The CDR3 consists of 15 residues.

V gene TRBV27 combines with J gene TRBJ1-1; the D is unclear. V lost 10 bases and J lost 3, with 15 bases in between. The CDR3 has 13 amino acids. Germline V CDR1 and CDR2: MNHEY, SMNVEV (reference sequence). CDR3 in amino acids: CATQAGVYTEAFF. CDR3 nucleotide sequence: TGTGCCACCCAGGCCGGGGTGTACACTGAAGCTTTCTTT.

The J gene is TRBJ2-5, the V gene TRBV11-3; no firm D call. This CDR3 is 15 amino acids long. Germline V CDR1 and CDR2: SGHNT, YENEEA. The ends were cut back, 5 bases at V and 0 bases at J, with 13 bases in the middle. The CDR3 loop is CASSPTGANQETQYF. CDR3 DNA sequence: TGTGCCAGCAGCCCCACCGGAGCAAACCAAGAGACCCAGTACTTC.

The chain joins TRBV6-6 to TRBJ2-2; TRBD2 matches at 8 bases. The CDR3 consists of 15 residues. CDR1 is MNHNY and CDR2 is SVGAGI in the germline V gene (reference sequence). The V and J ends lost 7 bases and 2 bases, in that order; junction bases with no gene match: 6. The CDR3 DNA is TGTGCCAGCAAAGAACTAGCGGCAAACACCGGGGAGCTGTTTTTT. It is translated as CASKELAANTGELFF.

This rearrangement joins TRBV6-6 to TRBJ2-5, with D unresolved. V shed 8 bases and J shed 5 bases, with 15 bases lying between them. The length of the CDR3 is 13 residues. Germline lookup yields CDR1 MNHNY and CDR2 SVGAGI (reference sequence). The CDR3 DNA reads TGTGCCAGCCGGTCCGGCGGTGTGGAGACCCAGTACTTC. Its protein is CASRSGGVETQYF.

This clone was seen a few times. This chain's CDR3 is CASSQSLINEQFF. CDR3 bases: TGCGCCAGCAGCCAAAGCCTTATCAATGAGCAGTTCTTC. The chain couples TRBV4-1 to TRBJ2-1, with D hard to call. Germline V gene sequence: CDR1 MGHRA, CDR2 YSYEKL. The V gene lost 2 bases and the J gene lost 6 bases, with 8 bases spanning the gap. This CDR3 spans 13 amino acids.